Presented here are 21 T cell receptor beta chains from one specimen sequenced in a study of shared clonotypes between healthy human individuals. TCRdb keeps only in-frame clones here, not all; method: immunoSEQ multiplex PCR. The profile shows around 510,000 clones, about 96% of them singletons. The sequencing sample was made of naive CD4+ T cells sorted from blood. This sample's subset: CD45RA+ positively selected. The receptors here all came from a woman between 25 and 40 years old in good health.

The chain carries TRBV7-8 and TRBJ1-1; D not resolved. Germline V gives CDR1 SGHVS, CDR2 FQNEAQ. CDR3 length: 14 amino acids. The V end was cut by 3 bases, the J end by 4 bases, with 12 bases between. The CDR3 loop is CASSFGEFGTEAFF. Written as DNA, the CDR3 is TGTGCCAGCAGCTTTGGGGAATTTGGCACTGAAGCTTTCTTT.

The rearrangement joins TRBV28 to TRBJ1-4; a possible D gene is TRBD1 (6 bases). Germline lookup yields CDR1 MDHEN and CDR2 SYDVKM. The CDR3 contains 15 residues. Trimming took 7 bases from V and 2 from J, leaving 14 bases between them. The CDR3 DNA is TGTGCCAGCACTCCACCAGGGGTTACTAATGAAAAACTGTTTTTT. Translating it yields CASTPPGVTNEKLFF.

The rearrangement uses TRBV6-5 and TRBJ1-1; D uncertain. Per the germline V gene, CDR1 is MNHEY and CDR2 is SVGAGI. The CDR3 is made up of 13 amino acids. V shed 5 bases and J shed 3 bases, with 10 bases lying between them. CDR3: CASSHQPDTEAFF. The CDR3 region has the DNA TGTGCCAGCAGTCACCAGCCAGACACTGAAGCTTTCTTT.

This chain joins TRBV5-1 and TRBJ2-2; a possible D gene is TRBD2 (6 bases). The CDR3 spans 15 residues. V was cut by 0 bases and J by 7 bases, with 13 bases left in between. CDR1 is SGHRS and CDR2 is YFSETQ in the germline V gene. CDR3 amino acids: CASSLAPGAVGELFF. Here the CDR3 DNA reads TGCGCCAGCAGCTTGGCTCCGGGAGCGGTCGGGGAGCTGTTTTTT.

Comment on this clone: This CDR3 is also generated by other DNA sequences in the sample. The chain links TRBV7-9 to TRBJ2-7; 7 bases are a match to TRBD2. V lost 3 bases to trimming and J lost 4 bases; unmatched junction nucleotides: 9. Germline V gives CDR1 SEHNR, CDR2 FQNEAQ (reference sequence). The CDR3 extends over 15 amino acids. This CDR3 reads CASSFGLADSYEQYF. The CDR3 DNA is TGTGCCAGCAGCTTTGGGCTAGCGGACTCTTACGAGCAGTACTTC. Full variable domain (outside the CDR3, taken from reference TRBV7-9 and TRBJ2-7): DTGVSQNPRHKITKRGQNVTFRCDPISEHNRLYWYRQTLGQGPEFLTYFQNEAQLEKSRLLSDRFSAERPKGSFSTLEIQRTEQGDSAMYLCASSFGLADSYEQYFGPGTRLTVT.

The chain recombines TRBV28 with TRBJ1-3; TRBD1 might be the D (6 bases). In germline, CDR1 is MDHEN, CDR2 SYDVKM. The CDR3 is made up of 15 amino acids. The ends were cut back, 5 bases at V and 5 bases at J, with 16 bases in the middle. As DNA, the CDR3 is TGTGCCAGCAGTCTTCAGGGACACTTAAGAAACACCATATATTTT. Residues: CASSLQGHLRNTIYF.

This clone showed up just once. In nucleotides, the CDR3 is TGTGCCAGCAGTTACTCCGGGACAGGCATCCAAGAGACCCAGTACTTC. Residues: CASSYSGTGIQETQYF. The chain links TRBV6-5 to TRBJ2-5, with 8 bases identical to TRBD1. The CDR3 is 16 residues long. Germline CDR1 MNHEY, CDR2 SVGAGI. V lost 0 bases and J lost 1; bases outside the gene matches: 4.

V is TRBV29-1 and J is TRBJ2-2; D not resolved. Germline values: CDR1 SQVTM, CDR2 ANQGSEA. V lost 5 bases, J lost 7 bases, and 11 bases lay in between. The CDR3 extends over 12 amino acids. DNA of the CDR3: TGCAGCGTTACAGCGTTGGGCGGGGAGCTGTTTTTT. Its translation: CSVTALGGELFF.

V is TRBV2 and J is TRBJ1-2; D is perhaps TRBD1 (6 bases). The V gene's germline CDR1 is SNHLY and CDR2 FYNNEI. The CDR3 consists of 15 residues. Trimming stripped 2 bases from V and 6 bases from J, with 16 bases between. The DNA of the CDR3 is TGTGCCAGCAGTGAATCCAGAAACAGGGAACATGGCTACACCTTC. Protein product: CASSESRNREHGYTF. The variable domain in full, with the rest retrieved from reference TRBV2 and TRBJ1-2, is EPEVTQTPSHQVTQMGQEVILRCVPISNHLYFYWYRQILGQKVEFLVSFYNNEISEKSEIFDDQFSVERPDGSNFTLKIRSTKLEDSAMYFCASSESRNREHGYTFGSGTRLTVV.

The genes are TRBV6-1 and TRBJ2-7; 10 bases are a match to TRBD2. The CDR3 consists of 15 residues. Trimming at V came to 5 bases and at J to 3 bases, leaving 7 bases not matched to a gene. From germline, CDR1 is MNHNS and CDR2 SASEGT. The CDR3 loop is CASSSPPSGSYEQYF. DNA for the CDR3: TGTGCCAGCAGTTCTCCCCCTAGCGGGAGCTACGAGCAGTACTTC.

The CDR3 region has the DNA TGCGCCAGCAGGGGTGCTGGAAACACCATATATTTT. Translation: CASRGAGNTIYF. This chain links TRBV5-1 with TRBJ1-3; D call uncertain. Trimming left V 5 bases short and J 2 bases short, with 5 bases between. CDR1 and CDR2 (germline): SGHRS, YFSETQ. This CDR3 spans 12 amino acids.

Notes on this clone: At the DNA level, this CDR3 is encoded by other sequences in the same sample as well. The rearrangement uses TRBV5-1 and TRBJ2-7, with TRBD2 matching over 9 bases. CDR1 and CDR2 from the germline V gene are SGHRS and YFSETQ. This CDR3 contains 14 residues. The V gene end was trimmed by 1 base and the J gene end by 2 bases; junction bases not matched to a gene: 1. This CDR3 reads CASSLLAGAYEQYF. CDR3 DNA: TGCGCCAGCAGCTTGTTAGCGGGAGCCTACGAGCAGTACTTC.

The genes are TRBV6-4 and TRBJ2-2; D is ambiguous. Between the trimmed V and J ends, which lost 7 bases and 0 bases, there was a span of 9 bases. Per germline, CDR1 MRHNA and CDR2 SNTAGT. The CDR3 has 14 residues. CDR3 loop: CASKNATNTGELFF. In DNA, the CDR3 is TGTGCCAGCAAGAACGCTACGAACACCGGGGAGCTGTTTTTT.

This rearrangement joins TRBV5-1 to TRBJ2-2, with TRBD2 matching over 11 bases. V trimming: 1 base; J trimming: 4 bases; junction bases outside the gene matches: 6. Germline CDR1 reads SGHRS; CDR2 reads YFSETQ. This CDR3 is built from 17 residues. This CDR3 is CASSLYYGTSGTGELFF. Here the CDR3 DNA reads TGCGCCAGCAGCTTGTATTACGGGACTAGCGGCACCGGGGAGCTGTTTTTT.

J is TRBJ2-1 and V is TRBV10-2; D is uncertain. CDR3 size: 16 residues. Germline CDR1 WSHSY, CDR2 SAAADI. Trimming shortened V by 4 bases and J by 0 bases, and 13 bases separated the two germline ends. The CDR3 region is CASSGSAFISYNEQFF. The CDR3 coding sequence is TGCGCCAGCAGTGGGTCCGCTTTTATCTCCTACAATGAGCAGTTCTTC.

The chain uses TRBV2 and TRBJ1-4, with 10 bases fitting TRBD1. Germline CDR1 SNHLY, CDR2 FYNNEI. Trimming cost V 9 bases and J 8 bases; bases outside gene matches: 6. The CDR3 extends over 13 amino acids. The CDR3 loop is CASGQGVWEKLFF. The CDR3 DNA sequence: TGTGCCAGTGGACAGGGGGTATGGGAAAAACTGTTTTTT.

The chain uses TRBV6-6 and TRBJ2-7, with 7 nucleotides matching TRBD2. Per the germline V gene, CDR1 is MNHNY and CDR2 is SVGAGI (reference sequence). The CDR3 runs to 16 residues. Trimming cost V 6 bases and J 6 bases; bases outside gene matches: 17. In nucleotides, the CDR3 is TGTGCCAGCAGGCAACGACTAGCCGACCTAAAGTCCGAGCAGTACTTC. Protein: CASRQRLADLKSEQYF.

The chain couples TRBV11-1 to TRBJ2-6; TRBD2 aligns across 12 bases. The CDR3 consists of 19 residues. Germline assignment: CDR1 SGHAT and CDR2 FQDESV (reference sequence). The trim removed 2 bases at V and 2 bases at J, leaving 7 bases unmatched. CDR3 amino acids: CASSLKPRLAGAGANVLTF. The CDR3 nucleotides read TGTGCCAGCAGCTTAAAGCCCAGACTAGCGGGAGCTGGGGCCAACGTCCTGACTTTC. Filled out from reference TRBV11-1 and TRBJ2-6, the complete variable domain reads EAEVAQSPRYKITEKSQAVAFWCDPISGHATLYWYRQILGQGPELLVQFQDESVVDDSQLPKDRFSAERLKGVDSTLKIQPAELGDSAMYLCASSLKPRLAGAGANVLTFGAGSRLTVL.

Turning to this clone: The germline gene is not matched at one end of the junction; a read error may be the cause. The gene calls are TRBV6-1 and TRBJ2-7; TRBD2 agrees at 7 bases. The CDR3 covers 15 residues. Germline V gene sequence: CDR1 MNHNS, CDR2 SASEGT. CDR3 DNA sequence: TGTGCCATCAGTGAAAGACTAGCCGGTGCCTACGAGCAGTACTTC. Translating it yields CAISERLAGAYEQYF.

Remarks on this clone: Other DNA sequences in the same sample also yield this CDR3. In DNA form, the CDR3 reads TGTGCCAGCAGCCGAGGAGGGTACGAGCAGTACTTC. As protein: CASSRGGYEQYF. The chain employs TRBV6-6 and TRBJ2-7, with D perhaps matching TRBD2 (6 bases). The V gene lost 6 bases and the J gene lost 4 bases, with 10 bases spanning the gap. The CDR3 contains 12 residues. Looked up from germline, CDR1 is MNHNY and CDR2 is SVGAGI (reference sequence).

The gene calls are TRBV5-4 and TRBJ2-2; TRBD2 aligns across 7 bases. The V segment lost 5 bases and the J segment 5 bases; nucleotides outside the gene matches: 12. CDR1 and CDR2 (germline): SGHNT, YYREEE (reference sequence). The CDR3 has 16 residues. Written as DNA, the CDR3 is TGTGCCAGCAGACGGCAGGGCGGGAGCGGAACCGGGGAGCTGTTTTTT. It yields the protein CASRRQGGSGTGELFF.